This TCR beta chain stems from a study of human T cells and chemical hapten exposure (dated by TCRdb to about 2021). Context from the whole study: For sensitization, 2% DPC in acetone was applied to a 2 cm by 2 cm area of upper inner arm skin. Patients additionally received weekly therapeutic DPC doses to the scalp throughout the roughly 25-week study period. In alopecia patients, the study followed how the peripheral blood TCR repertoire changed in vivo over primary and secondary sensitization to diphenylcyclopropenone (DPC), a hapten. Alopecia areata with under or over 50% scalp involvement, alopecia totalis and alopecia universalis were represented in the patient cohort, which was mostly female. Blood was sampled from patients pre-sensitization (week 0) and at 2, 6 and about 24 weeks after DPC sensitization. Libraries were combined into a pool for sequencing, and differences in TCR yield between samples came mainly from small differences in library volumes within the pool. About 29 alopecia patients gave blood for TCR sequencing at one to four time points (pre-sensitization, 2, 6 and 24 weeks). Patch tests used Finn chambers with 0.01% DPC on the upper back, scored after 6 days by International Contact Dermatitis Research Group standards.

Libraries were prepared through RACE. The instrument given in TCRdb is NextSeq 500. During library preparation, unique molecular identifiers were attached to individual cDNA molecules so that TCRs could be counted in a quantitative, reproducible way. Each blood RNA sample was used to sequence both TCR alpha and TCR beta chains. In the authors' own workflow: A median of about 87,000 TCRs per sample was observed, with a range of about 23,224 to 700,000. V, J and CDR3 annotation of the TCR reads was performed with the Decombinator software suite. For PS versus PT1 abundance plots, all samples were subsampled to the same number of TCRs (28,000). Expanded TCRs were defined as absent before sensitization and observed at least eight times at the 2-week time point. TCRdb trimmed public reads at Q25 via fastp, called clones via MiXCR and kept in-frame beta chains. Each record represents a unique CDR3 protein, reported with the most common genes and DNA among its rows. TCRdb, not the authors, supplied the V and J calls. The sample contains 55,000 to 75,000 distinct CDR3 sequences, under 15% of them found a single time. Of the sample, around 2.4% is held by the ten largest clones.

From its cysteine to its phenylalanine, the CDR3 spans 15 amino acids. Just CDR3 DNA is preserved here, 45 bases in frame from base 1. The trim is 1 base for V and 8 bases for J, with a gap of 16 bases between the germline ends. Taken from the germline V gene, the CDR1 and CDR2 loops are SGDLS and YYNGEE. With regard to this clonotype: The target of this receptor is not known. No base quality values were provided; no much bigger clone lies one nucleotide off.

Read against the paper, the sample's time point label means: patch test 3, about 24 weeks after DPC sensitization. The treatment or condition label corresponds to: therapeutic diphenylcyclopropenone sensitization with weekly scalp DPC. Blood at each patch-test visit was drawn before the patch test was applied. Patients were considered eligible if aged 18 to 70, diagnosed with alopecia and deemed suitable for DPC therapy, and patients were excluded if pregnant. Total RNA was extracted from unfractionated whole blood collected in Tempus Blood RNA tubes. General study outcomes and caveats: Compared with pre-sensitization or healthy control sets, expanded TCRs formed significantly more large CDR3 similarity clusters, which is consistent with antigen-driven responses. Because all patients had alopecia, a presumed autoimmune disease, the immune response of the patients might differ from that of healthy individuals. No change with DPC sensitization was found in the number of TCRs above 1 in 1000 frequency, and no evidence of global repertoire structure alterations was found. Patch test score correlated positively with the number of PT1 expanded TCRs, reaching significance at thresholds 8, 16 and 32 but not at 4. Repeated subsampling changed both the strength of the expansion versus patch-test correlation and the threshold at which the correlation became significant.

In this chain, TRBV9 is recombined with TRBJ2-1, with TRBD1 perhaps the D gene, on 6 matching bases. The specimen comprised whole blood, sampled in connection with sensitization to the hapten diphenylcyclopropenone (DPC). This receptor was taken from a man aged 25 to 45 with alopecia areata. Some clones in this sample may be carry-over from other donors' samples. The CDR3 reads CASSVTGRGGDEQFF. In nucleotides, the sequence is TGTGCCAGCAGCGTAACGGGCAGGGGCGGCGATGAGCAGTTCTTC.